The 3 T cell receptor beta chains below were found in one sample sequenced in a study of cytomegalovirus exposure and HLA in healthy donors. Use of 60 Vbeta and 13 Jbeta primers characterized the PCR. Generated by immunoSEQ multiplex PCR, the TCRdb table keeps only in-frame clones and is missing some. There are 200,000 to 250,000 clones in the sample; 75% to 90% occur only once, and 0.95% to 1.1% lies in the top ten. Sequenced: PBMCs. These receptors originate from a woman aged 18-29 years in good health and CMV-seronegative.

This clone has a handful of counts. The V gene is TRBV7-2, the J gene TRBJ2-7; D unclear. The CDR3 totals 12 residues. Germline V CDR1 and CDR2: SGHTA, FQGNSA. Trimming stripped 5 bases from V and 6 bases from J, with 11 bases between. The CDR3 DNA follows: TGTGCCAGCAGCATTTACACGGGCGAGCAGTACTTC. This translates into CASSIYTGEQYF.

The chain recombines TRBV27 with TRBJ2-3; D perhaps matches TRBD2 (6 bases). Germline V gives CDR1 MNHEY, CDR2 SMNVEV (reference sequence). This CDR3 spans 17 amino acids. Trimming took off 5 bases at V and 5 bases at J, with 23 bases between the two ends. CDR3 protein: CASSPSLWGEGEDTQYF. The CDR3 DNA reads TGTGCCAGCAGTCCGTCATTGTGGGGGGAAGGTGAAGATACGCAGTATTTT.

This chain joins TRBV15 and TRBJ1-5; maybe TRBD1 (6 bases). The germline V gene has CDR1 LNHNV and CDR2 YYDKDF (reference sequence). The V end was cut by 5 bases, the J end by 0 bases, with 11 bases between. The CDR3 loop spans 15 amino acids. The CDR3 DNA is TGTGCCACCAGCTCCCGGACAGTTAGCAATCAGCCCCAGCATTTT. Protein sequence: CATSSRTVSNQPQHF.